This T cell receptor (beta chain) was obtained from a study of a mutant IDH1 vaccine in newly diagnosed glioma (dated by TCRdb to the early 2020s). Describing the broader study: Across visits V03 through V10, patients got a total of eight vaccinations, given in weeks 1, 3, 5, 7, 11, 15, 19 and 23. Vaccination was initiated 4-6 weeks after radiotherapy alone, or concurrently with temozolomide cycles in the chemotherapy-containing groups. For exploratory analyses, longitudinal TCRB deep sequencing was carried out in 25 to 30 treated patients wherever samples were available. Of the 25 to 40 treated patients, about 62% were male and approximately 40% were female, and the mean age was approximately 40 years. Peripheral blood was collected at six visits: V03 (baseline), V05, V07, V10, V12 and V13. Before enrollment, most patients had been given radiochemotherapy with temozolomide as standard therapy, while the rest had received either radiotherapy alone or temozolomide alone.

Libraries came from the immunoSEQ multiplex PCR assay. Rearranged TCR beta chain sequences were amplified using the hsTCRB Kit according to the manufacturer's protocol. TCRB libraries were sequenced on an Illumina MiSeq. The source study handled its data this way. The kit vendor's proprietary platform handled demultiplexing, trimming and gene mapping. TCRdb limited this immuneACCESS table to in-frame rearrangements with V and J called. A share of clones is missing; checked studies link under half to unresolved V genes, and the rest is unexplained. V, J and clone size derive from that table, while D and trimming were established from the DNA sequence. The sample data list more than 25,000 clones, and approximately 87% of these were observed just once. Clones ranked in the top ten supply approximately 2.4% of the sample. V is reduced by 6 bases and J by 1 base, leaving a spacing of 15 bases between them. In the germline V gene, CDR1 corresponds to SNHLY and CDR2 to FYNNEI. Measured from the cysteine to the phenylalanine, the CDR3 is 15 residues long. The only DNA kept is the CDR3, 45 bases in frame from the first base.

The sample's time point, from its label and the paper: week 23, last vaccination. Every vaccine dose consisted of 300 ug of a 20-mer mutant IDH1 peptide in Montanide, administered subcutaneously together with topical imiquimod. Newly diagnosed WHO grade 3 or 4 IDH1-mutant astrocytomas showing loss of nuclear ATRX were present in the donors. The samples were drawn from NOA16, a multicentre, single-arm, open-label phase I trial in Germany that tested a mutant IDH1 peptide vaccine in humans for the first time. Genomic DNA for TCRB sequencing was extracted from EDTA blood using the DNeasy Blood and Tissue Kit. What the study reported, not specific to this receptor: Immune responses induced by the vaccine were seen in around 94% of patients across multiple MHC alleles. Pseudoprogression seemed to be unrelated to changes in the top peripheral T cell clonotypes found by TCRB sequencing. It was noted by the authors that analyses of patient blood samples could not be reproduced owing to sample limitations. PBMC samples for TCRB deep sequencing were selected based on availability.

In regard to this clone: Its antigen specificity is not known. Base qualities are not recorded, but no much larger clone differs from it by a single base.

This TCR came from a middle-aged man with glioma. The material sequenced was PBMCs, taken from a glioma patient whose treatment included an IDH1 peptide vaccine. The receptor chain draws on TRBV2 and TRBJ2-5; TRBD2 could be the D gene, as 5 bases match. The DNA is TGTGCCAGCAGATCTCCGGGAAGCCCCCAAGAGACCCAGTACTTC. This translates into CASRSPGSPQETQYF.